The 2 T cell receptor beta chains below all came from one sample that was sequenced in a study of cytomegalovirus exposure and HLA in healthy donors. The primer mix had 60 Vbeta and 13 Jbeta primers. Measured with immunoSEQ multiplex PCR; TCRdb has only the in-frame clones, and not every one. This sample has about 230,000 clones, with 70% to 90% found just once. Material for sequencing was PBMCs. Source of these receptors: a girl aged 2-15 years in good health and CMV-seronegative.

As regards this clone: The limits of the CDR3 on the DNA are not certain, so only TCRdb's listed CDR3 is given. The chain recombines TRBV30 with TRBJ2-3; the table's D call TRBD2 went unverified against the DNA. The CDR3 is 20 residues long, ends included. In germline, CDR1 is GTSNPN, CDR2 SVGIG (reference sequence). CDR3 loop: CACRGLVGTSGTLAQIRSIF.

CDR3 loop: CAWSGGMGSIVGYTF. The CDR3 nucleotides read TGTGCCTGGAGCGGAGGCATGGGTAGTATAGTCGGCTACACCTTC. The rearrangement joins TRBV30 to TRBJ1-2; unclear D gene. The V and J ends lost 3 bases and 8 bases respectively, with 22 bases between them. The CDR3 is 15 residues long. Germline V gene data show CDR1 as GTSNPN and CDR2 as SVGIG (reference sequence). The full variable domain, in which reference TRBV30 and TRBJ1-2 provide the parts outside the CDR3, is SQTIHQWPATLVQPVGSPLSLECTVEGTSNPNLYWYRQAAGRGLQLLFYSVGIGQISSEVPQNLSASRPQDRQFILSSKKLLLSDSGFYLCAWSGGMGSIVGYTFGSGTRLTVV.